This T cell receptor beta chain was sequenced during a study of sequential checkpoint blockade in melanoma. In the study overall: First-line arms were nivolumab then ipilimumab, or the reverse, randomized 1:1. After both sequences, patients received maintenance nivolumab.

The ends were cut back, 3 bases at V and 2 bases at J, with 11 bases in the middle. The CDR3 contains 14 residues. Germline loops: CDR1 SGDLS, CDR2 YYNGEE. The treatment denotes: randomized to nivolumab then ipilimumab (arm A) or the reverse (arm B). Sorted cells were live CD3+CD8+, lacking CD19 and CD56, from PBMCs. The table came from immunoSEQ multiplex PCR; TCRdb's copy has only in-frame clones and leaves some out. Of fewer than 10,000 clones detected, roughly nine tenths appear once; the ten largest clones hold roughly 14%. This chain uses TRBV9 with TRBJ1-1; no firm D call. The material was CD8+ T cells sorted from blood (inferred from file names), obtained from a patient given nivolumab and ipilimumab in sequence. The receptor's source is a human donor with melanoma. The CDR3 nucleotides are TGTGCCAGCAGCGAGTGGCGGGAAAACACTGAAGCTTTCTTT. Translation gives CASSEWRENTEAFF.